This T cell receptor beta chain came from a study of T cells in Graves' hyperthyroidism and ophthalmopathy (dated by TCRdb to between 2019 and 2020). With respect to the entire study: Peripheral blood samples were taken at initial diagnosis, before any treatment was given. TCR Vbeta CDR3 sequencing of 120 to 150 peripheral blood samples (under 45 ophthalmopathy, 75 hyperthyroidism and some 17 progressor patients) is reported in the paper. The roughly 91 discovery patients were randomly split 7:3 into training and test sets. In addition, the study compared T-cell repertoires in thyroid tissue and in blood from five to seven Graves' hyperthyroidism patients. To identify distinguishing TCR V-J signatures, a discovery cohort of around 100 patients was used, comprising 43 with Graves' ophthalmopathy and 55 to 65 with stable Graves' hyperthyroidism. Prospective prediction of ophthalmopathy was tested in an independent validation cohort of 18 to 20 hyperthyroidism patients and 17 patients who later progressed to ophthalmopathy. Following sampling, methimazole starting at 30 mg daily was given to hyperthyroidism patients, and high-dose intravenous methylprednisolone was given to ophthalmopathy patients.

Study-wide findings and limitations: In validation, the model predicted progression to ophthalmopathy with 55% to 71% sensitivity and over 72% specificity, a median of around six months before onset. No statistical method was used to fix the sample size in advance, and group allocation was not hidden from the investigators. Most expanded thyroid clonotypes (frequency above 0.001) were also detected in blood, a finding suggesting that blood repertoires may reflect thyroid immune responses. A model built on a 13 V-J signature distinguished ophthalmopathy from stable hyperthyroidism, reaching 85% to 90% sensitivity and around 81% specificity in cross-validation and 80%/75% in testing.

Points on this clonotype: The target of this receptor is not known. Base quality data are lacking; no much larger clone is found one base away.

The germline V gene provides CDR1 SGHNT and CDR2 YENEEA. There are 17 amino acids in the CDR3, from cysteine to phenylalanine inclusive. Solely the CDR3 DNA is kept, with 51 bases framed from the first base. The germline V end is reduced by 1 base and the J end by 1 base; junction bases left unmatched: 7. Amplification of TCR beta CDR3 regions was carried out from RNA transcripts. A first-round RT-PCR of the TCR CDR3 used the HTBI primer set with the Qiagen OneStep RT-PCR kit. Libraries were constructed in a second round of multiplex PCR, after which size selection and purification were performed. Paired-end sequencing of the libraries was performed with 100 bp reads on an Illumina HiSeq2000. The authors processed their data as follows. Raw data were processed with SOAPnuke, discarding reads with adapters, uncalled bases, mean Phred below 15, or no exact constant-primer or identifier match. COPE v1.2.5 was used to merge the high-quality paired reads, and each unique nucleotide sequence was defined as a clonotype. MiTCR v1.1 was used to align clonotypes to the IMGT TRBV, TRBD and TRBJ reference segments. Analysis was restricted to V-J combinations with a frequency above 0.0001, which covered about 99% of repertoires. The TCS score was defined as the ratio of F50 (clonal expansion) to E x V (chaos), calculated using BLOSUM62-based TCRdist between CDR3 peptides within each V-J. Welch's t-statistics and random forest reduced around 550 V-J features to some 14, which were used in a naive Bayes classifier (R e1071). TCRdb reanalyzed the raw reads on its own, using fastp at Q25 for trimming and MiXCR for clone calling, and kept in-frame beta chains. Every distinct CDR3 protein forms one entry, paired with its most common genes and DNA. The V and J calls were not made by the authors but by TCRdb's processing. This sample holds hundreds of thousands of distinct CDR3 sequences; less than 15% were observed only once. The ten largest account for roughly 10% of the sample.

Graves' hyperthyroidism was defined as stable when no progression to ophthalmopathy occurred over 18 months of follow-up. Hyperthyroidism patients were aged 18 to 65 years and newly diagnosed, with disease duration of less than 2 months. Exclusion was applied to patients with uncontrolled infections, other autoimmune diseases, pregnancy or lactation. Clinical symptoms, serum thyroxine and TRAb, thyroid ultrasound, and orbital computed tomography formed the basis for the diagnoses. Ficoll-Paque density gradient centrifugation was used to isolate PBMCs from under 11 ml of fresh peripheral blood. Trizol reagent was used to extract total RNA, and RNA quality was then checked on an Agilent 2100 Bioanalyzer.

Input material: blood. This TCR was sampled from a woman between 18 and 29 years old with Graves' hyperthyroidism. The chain couples TRBV11-3 to TRBJ2-3, with 8 central nucleotides matching TRBD2. The CDR3 protein: CASSLVGASGRTDTQYF. The base sequence is TGTGCCAGCAGCTTAGTCGGTGCTAGCGGGCGCACAGATACGCAGTATTTT.